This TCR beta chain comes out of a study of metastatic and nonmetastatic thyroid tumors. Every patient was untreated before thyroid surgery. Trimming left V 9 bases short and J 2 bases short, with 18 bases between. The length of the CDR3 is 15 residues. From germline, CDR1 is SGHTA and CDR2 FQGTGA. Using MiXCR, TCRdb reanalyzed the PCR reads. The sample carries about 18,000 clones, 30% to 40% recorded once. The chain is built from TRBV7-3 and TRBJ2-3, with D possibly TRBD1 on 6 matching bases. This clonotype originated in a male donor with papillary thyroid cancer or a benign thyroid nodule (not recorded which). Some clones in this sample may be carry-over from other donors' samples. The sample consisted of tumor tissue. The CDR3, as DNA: TGTGCCAGTAGCGTAACAGGGAGTAACACAGATACGCAGTATTTT. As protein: CASSVTGSNTDTQYF. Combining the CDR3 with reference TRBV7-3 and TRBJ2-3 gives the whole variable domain GAGVSQTPSNKVTEKGKYVELRCDPISGHTALYWYRQSLGQGPEFLIYFQGTGAADDSGLPNDRFFAVRPEGSVSTLKIQRTERGDSAVYLCASSVTGSNTDTQYFGPGTRLTVL.